The T cell receptor (beta chain) under discussion was sequenced for a study of cytomegalovirus exposure and HLA in healthy donors. 60 Vbeta and 13 Jbeta primers were used in PCR. TCRdb's copy holds only in-frame clones and misses some; the assay was immunoSEQ multiplex PCR. The table shows some 130,000 clones, with over 70% occurring only once. V was shortened by 3 bases and J by 0 bases, with 9 bases between the two germline ends. This CDR3 region has 15 residues. In germline, CDR1 is MDHEN, CDR2 SYDVKM. Likely unrecorded immune exposures existed in these nominally healthy donors. Details on this clone: Its specificity is not known.

General observations from the study: The study listed approximately 160 cytomegalovirus-associated TCR beta chains. Immune exposure data for these donors was limited to CMV serostatus.

Source material: PBMCs. The sequence was obtained from a man aged 30 to 45 in good health and CMV-seronegative. This chain links TRBV28 with TRBJ1-3; D is unresolved. CDR3 in amino acids: CASSLFDSSGNTIYF. DNA for the CDR3: TGTGCCAGCAGTTTGTTTGATAGCTCTGGAAACACCATATATTTT.